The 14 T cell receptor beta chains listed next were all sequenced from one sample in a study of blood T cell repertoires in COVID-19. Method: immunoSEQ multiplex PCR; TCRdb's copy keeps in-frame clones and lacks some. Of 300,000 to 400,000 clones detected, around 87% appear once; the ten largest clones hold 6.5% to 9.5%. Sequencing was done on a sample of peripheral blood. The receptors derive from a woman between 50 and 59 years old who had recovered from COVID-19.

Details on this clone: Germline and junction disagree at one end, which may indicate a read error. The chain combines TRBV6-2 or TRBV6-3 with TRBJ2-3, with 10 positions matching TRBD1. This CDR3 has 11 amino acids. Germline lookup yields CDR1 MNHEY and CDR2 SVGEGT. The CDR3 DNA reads TGTGCCAGCAGCTCAGGACAGGGGGGGTTATTT. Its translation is CASSSGQGGLF.

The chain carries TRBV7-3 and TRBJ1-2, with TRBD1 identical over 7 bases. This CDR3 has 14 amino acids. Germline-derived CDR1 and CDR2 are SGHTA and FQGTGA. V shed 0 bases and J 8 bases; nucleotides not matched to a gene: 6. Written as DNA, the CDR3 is TGTGCCAGCAGCTTAACGTTGGAGGGGGCAGGCTACACCTTC. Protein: CASSLTLEGAGYTF.

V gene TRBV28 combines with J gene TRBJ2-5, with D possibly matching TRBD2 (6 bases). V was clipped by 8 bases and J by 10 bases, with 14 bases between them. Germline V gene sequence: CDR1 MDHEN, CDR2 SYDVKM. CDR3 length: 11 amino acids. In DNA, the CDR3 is TGTGCCAGCTCCCGAGGGAGGAACCAGTACTTC. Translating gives CASSRGRNQYF.

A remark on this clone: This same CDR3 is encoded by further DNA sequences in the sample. CDR3 DNA sequence: TGCAGTGCTAGACAGAACACTGAAGCTTTCTTT. Its protein is CSARQNTEAFF. The chain is built from TRBV20-1 and TRBJ1-1; D ambiguous. The CDR3 loop spans 11 amino acids. The V end was cut by 2 bases, the J end by 1 base, with 2 bases between. CDR1 DFQATT and CDR2 SNEGSKA come from the germline V gene (reference sequence).

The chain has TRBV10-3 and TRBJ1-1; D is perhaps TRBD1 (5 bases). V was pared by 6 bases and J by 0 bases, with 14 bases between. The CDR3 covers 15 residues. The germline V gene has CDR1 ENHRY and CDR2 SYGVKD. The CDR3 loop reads CAISRDSKMNTEAFF. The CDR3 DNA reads TGTGCCATCAGCCGCGACAGTAAGATGAACACTGAAGCTTTCTTT.

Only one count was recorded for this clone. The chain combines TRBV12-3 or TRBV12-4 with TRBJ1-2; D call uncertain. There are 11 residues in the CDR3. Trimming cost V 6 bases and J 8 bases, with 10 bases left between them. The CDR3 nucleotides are TGTGCCAGCAGCCTTAGCCACGGCTACACCTTC. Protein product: CASSLSHGYTF.

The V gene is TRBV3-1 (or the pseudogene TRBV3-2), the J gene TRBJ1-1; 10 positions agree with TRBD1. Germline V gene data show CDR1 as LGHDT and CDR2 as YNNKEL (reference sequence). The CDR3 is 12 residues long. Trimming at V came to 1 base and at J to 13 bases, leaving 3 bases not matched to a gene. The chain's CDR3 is CASSQGDRGLFF. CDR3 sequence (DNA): TGTGCCAGCAGCCAAGGGGACAGGGGCCTTTTCTTT.

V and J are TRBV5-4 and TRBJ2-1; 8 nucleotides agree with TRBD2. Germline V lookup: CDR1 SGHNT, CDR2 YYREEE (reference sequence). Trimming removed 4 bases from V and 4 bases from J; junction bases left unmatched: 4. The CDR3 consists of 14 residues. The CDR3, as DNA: TGTGCCAGCAGCCGCGGGGGGATTTACAATGAGCAGTTCTTC. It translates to CASSRGGIYNEQFF.

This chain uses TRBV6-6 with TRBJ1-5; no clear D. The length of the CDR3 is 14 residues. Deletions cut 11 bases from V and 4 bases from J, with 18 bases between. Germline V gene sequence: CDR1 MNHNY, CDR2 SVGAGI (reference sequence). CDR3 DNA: TGTGCCGGAAAAGAGCGGGGAAGTAATCAGCCCCAGCATTTT. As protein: CAGKERGSNQPQHF.

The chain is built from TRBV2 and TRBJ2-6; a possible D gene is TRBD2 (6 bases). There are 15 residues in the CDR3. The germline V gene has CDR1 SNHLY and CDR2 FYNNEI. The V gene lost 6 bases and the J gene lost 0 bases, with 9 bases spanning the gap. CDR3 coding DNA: TGTGCCAGCAGGGGACTGAACTCTGGGGCCAACGTCCTGACTTTC. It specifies CASRGLNSGANVLTF.

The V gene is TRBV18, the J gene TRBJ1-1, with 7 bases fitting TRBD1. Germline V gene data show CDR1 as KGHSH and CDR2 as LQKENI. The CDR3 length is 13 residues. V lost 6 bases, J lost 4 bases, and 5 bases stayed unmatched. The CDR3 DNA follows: TGTGCCAGCTCCCCTGCAGGGGGCACTGAAGCTTTCTTT. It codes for CASSPAGGTEAFF.

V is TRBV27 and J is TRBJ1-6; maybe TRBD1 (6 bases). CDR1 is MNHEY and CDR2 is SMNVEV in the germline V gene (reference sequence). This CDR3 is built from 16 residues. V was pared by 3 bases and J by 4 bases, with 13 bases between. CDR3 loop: CASSLGQGSYNSPLHF. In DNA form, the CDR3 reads TGTGCCAGCAGTTTGGGCCAGGGGAGTTATAATTCACCCCTCCACTTT.

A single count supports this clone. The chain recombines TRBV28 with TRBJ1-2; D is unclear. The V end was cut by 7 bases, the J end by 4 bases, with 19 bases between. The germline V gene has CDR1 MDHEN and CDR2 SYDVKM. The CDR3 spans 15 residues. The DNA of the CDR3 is TGTGCCAGCACCACCTTCCCGATTGTTAGCTATGGCTACACCTTC. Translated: CASTTFPIVSYGYTF.

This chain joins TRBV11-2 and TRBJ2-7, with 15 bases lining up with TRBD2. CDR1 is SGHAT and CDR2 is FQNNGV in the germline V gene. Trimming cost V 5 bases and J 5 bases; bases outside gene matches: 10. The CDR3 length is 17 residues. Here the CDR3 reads CASSQTWTSGGADEQYF. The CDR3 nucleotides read TGTGCCAGCAGCCAAACCTGGACTAGCGGGGGGGCTGACGAGCAGTACTTC.